The 26 T cell receptor beta chains listed next were all sequenced from one sample in a study of spatial heterogeneity in lung cancer. Documented time point: sample taken at primary tumor resection. Sequencing was performed on whole RNA extracted from tumor and nontumor lung tissue, or from frozen PBMC, and the material was left unsorted. MiXCR was run by TCRdb on the 5' RACE reads, yielding one entry per CDR3 protein. The sample yields tens of thousands of distinct CDR3 sequences, around 12% seen once. The sequences come from PBMCs, collected at surgery. The receptors were sampled from a male donor with early-stage non-small cell lung cancer.

This clonotype was seen only a few times. V and J are TRBV9 and TRBJ2-7, with 10 nucleotides matching TRBD2. After removal of 0 bases from V and 0 bases from J, the junction contained 3 bases not matched to a gene. The germline gives CDR1 SGDLS, CDR2 YYNGEE. The CDR3 consists of 16 residues. DNA of the CDR3: TGTGCCAGCAGCGTAGGGACTAGCGGATCCTCCTACGAGCAGTACTTC. Translation: CASSVGTSGSSYEQYF.

The chain carries TRBV20-1 and TRBJ2-7; 10 bases are shared with TRBD2. Germline V gene lookup returns CDR1 DFQATT and CDR2 SNEGSKA (reference sequence). V lost 5 bases and J lost 3; bases outside the gene matches: 13. There are 16 residues in the CDR3. This CDR3 is CSAHRLAGVILYEQYF. DNA of the CDR3: TGCAGTGCTCACCGTCTAGCGGGGGTAATCCTCTACGAGCAGTACTTC.

This clonotype has only a few counts. The chain links TRBV2 to TRBJ2-3, with D perhaps TRBD1 (5 bases). CDR1 and CDR2 from the germline V gene are SNHLY and FYNNEI. The CDR3 loop spans 15 amino acids. The ends were cut back, 4 bases at V and 3 bases at J, with 14 bases in the middle. The CDR3 nucleotides read TGTGCCAGCAGTGCGTTGGCAGGGAATACAGATACGCAGTATTTT. It encodes CASSALAGNTDTQYF.

This clonotype was found many times. This chain joins TRBV7-2 and TRBJ1-3; no reliable D call. The CDR3 sequence is 13 residues long. Trimming removed 5 bases from V and 0 bases from J, with 5 bases in between. Germline CDR1 reads SGHTA; CDR2 reads FQGNSA. CDR3 sequence: CASSPSSGNTIYF. CDR3 coding DNA: TGTGCCAGCAGCCCCTCCTCTGGAAACACCATATATTTT.

This clonotype was observed a few times. This chain uses TRBV7-2 with TRBJ1-4, with D perhaps matching TRBD1 (6 bases). The CDR3 consists of 15 residues. Trimming pared 4 bases from V and 3 bases from J, leaving 12 bases between. Germline values: CDR1 SGHTA, CDR2 FQGNSA. The DNA of the CDR3 is TGTGCCAGCAGCTCCCAGGGGTTAGCTAATGAAAAACTGTTTTTT. This codes for CASSSQGLANEKLFF.

This clonotype was seen a few times. The chain carries TRBV12-3 or TRBV12-4 and TRBJ2-2; 7 bases line up with TRBD1. V shed 5 bases, J shed 4 bases, and the junction held 4 bases outside the gene matches. The length of the CDR3 is 14 residues. Written as DNA, the CDR3 is TGTGCCAGCAGTCTGACAGGGATCACCGGGGAGCTGTTTTTT. Translating gives CASSLTGITGELFF.

The chain has TRBV12-3 or TRBV12-4 and TRBJ2-5, with TRBD2 matching 9 bases. Trimming removed 1 base from V and 3 bases from J; junction bases left unmatched: 9. The CDR3 has 17 amino acids. CDR3 loop: CASSLGTSARLEETQYF. The CDR3 nucleotides read TGTGCCAGCAGTTTAGGGACTAGCGCAAGATTGGAAGAGACCCAGTACTTC.

There are a few counts of this clonotype. The chain couples TRBV5-1 to TRBJ2-3, with TRBD1 as a possible D gene (6 bases). This CDR3 region has 16 residues. Trimming left V 4 bases short and J 1 base short, with 16 bases between. Germline V CDR1 and CDR2: SGHRS, YFSETQ. For the CDR3, the DNA is TGCGCCAGCAGCCGACCGGGACAACAAGGCACAGATACGCAGTATTTT. It is translated as CASSRPGQQGTDTQYF.

There are a few counts of this clonotype. The rearrangement joins TRBV28 to TRBJ2-1, with D uncertain. This CDR3 comprises 12 residues. V lost 1 base to trimming and J lost 13 bases, with 11 bases between them. The V gene's germline CDR1 is MDHEN and CDR2 SYDVKM. In DNA form, the CDR3 reads TGTGCCAGCAGTTTATCGTACCAAAATCAGTTCTTC. It codes for CASSLSYQNQFF. The full variable domain, in which reference TRBV28 and TRBJ2-1 provide the parts outside the CDR3, is DVKVTQSSRYLVKRTGEKVFLECVQDMDHENMFWYRQDPGLGLRLIYFSYDVKMKEKGDIPEGYSVSREKKERFSLILESASTNQTSMYLCASSLSYQNQFFGPGTRLTVL.

A few counts support this clonotype. The chain employs TRBV2 and TRBJ2-1; 13 nucleotides agree with TRBD2. The CDR3 spans 18 residues. Germline V lookup: CDR1 SNHLY, CDR2 FYNNEI. The junction had 11 bases not matched to a gene; V was cut back by 3 bases and J by 6 bases. Here the CDR3 DNA reads TGTGCCAGCAGTGAGAAATTCCCGGGACTAGCGGGAAGCAATGAGCAGTTCTTC. It specifies CASSEKFPGLAGSNEQFF. Full variable domain (remainder filled in from reference TRBV2 and TRBJ2-1): EPEVTQTPSHQVTQMGQEVILRCVPISNHLYFYWYRQILGQKVEFLVSFYNNEISEKSEIFDDQFSVERPDGSNFTLKIRSTKLEDSAMYFCASSEKFPGLAGSNEQFFGPGTRLTVL.

The genes are TRBV6-5 and TRBJ2-7; TRBD1 or TRBD2 may be the D gene (5 bases each). The CDR3 is 11 residues long. Germline CDR1 and CDR2: MNHEY and SVGAGI. V lost 6 bases to trimming and J lost 4 bases, with 7 bases between them. CDR3 nucleotides: TGTGCCAGCAGGGGGGAGTACGAGCAGTACTTC. Amino acids: CASRGEYEQYF.

This clonotype came up a few times. J is TRBJ2-5 and V is TRBV24-1; no reliable D call. The V end was cut by 4 bases, the J end by 5 bases, with 13 bases between. The CDR3 loop spans 14 amino acids. Germline CDR1 KGHDR, CDR2 SFDVKD. The DNA of the CDR3 is TGTGCCACCAGTGACCCTCTTCGACTGGAGACCCAGTACTTC. Translated: CATSDPLRLETQYF.

This chain joins TRBV11-2 and TRBJ2-2, with 7 positions matching TRBD2. CDR1 is SGHAT and CDR2 is FQNNGV in the germline V gene. The length of the CDR3 is 13 residues. V dropped 7 bases and J dropped 4; count of bases not matched to a gene: 3. In nucleotides, the CDR3 is TGTGCCAGCACCCCGGGAGGCACCGGGGAGCTGTTTTTT. It codes for CASTPGGTGELFF.

The J gene is TRBJ2-1, the V gene TRBV6-5, with 10 bases aligning to TRBD2. CDR1 and CDR2 from the germline V gene are MNHEY and SVGAGI. V shed 4 bases, J shed 4 bases, and the junction held 13 bases outside the gene matches. This CDR3 is built from 18 residues. CDR3 nucleotides: TGTGCCAGCAGTTCTATCCCCAGCGGGAGGGGCCGGTACAATGAGCAGTTCTTC. It specifies CASSSIPSGRGRYNEQFF.

This clonotype has a handful of counts. V usage is TRBV29-1 and J usage is TRBJ2-1; 10 nucleotides align to TRBD2. The CDR3 is made up of 12 amino acids. The trim removed 6 bases at V and 4 bases at J, leaving 0 bases unmatched. Germline-derived CDR1 and CDR2 are SQVTM and ANQGSEA. DNA of the CDR3: TGCAGCGTAGCGGGAGGGTACAATGAGCAGTTCTTC. Protein product: CSVAGGYNEQFF.

In this sample, this clonotype turned up once. The chain employs TRBV7-2 and TRBJ1-1; TRBD1 might be the D (6 bases). V shed 5 bases and J shed 4 bases, with 17 bases lying between them. CDR3 size: 15 residues. From germline, CDR1 is SGHTA and CDR2 FQGNSA. CDR3 residues: CASSPGGALGTEAFF. In DNA, the CDR3 is TGTGCCAGCAGCCCCGGGGGGGCCTTGGGCACTGAAGCTTTCTTT. Variable domain in full (rest from reference TRBV7-2 and TRBJ1-1): GAGVSQSPSNKVTEKGKDVELRCDPISGHTALYWYRQSLGQGLEFLIYFQGNSAPDKSGLPSDRFSAERTGGSVSTLTIQRTQQEDSAVYLCASSPGGALGTEAFFGQGTRLTVV.

This clonotype was detected only a few times. The chain links TRBV7-2 to TRBJ1-1; D is ambiguous. CDR3 length equals 14 residues. V was shortened by 6 bases and J by 0 bases, with 11 bases between the two germline ends. Germline V gene lookup returns CDR1 SGHTA and CDR2 FQGNSA. CDR3 nucleotide sequence: TGTGCCAGCAGGGGCGGGATTATGAACACTGAAGCTTTCTTT. Translation: CASRGGIMNTEAFF.

This clonotype came up a few times. The chain links TRBV29-1 to TRBJ2-7; TRBD2 might be the D (6 bases). The CDR3 length is 13 residues. CDR1 is SQVTM, CDR2 ANQGSEA, per germline. V gave up 6 bases and J gave up 2 bases, with 14 bases separating them. CDR3 sequence (DNA): TGCAGCGTGAGACTAGTAGAGGCCTACGAGCAGTACTTC. It codes for CSVRLVEAYEQYF.

This clonotype showed up just a few times. The V call is TRBV15, the J call TRBJ1-5, with D maybe TRBD1 (5 bases). The germline V gene encodes CDR1 LNHNV and CDR2 YYDKDF (reference sequence). The CDR3 extends over 15 amino acids. The V end lost 8 bases, the J end lost 2 bases, and 16 bases lay between the germline ends. CDR3 residues: CATGMGRGRNQPQHF. CDR3 nucleotides: TGTGCCACCGGGATGGGGAGGGGACGCAATCAGCCCCAGCATTTT.

In its sample, this clonotype was seen many times. The chain uses TRBV7-2 and TRBJ1-1, with D possibly being TRBD1 (5 bases). Germline loops: CDR1 SGHTA, CDR2 FQGNSA. V shed 0 bases and J shed 0 bases, with 8 bases lying between them. This CDR3 comprises 15 residues. In DNA, the CDR3 is TGTGCCAGCAGCTTAGCAGGGGCCTTGAACACTGAAGCTTTCTTT. Its translation is CASSLAGALNTEAFF.

The chain is built from TRBV20-1 and TRBJ2-3; D uncertain. Germline loops: CDR1 DFQATT, CDR2 SNEGSKA (reference sequence). Trimming took 1 base from V and 6 from J, leaving 8 bases between them. The CDR3 runs to 12 residues. Here the CDR3 reads CSARGVVDTQYF. The CDR3 DNA reads TGCAGTGCTAGAGGTGTTGTGGATACGCAGTATTTT.

The V gene is TRBV28, the J gene TRBJ2-2; a weak D match, TRBD2 (5 bases). The germline V gene encodes CDR1 MDHEN and CDR2 SYDVKM. Trimming left V 6 bases short and J 6 bases short, with 14 bases between. This CDR3 spans 14 amino acids. CDR3 in amino acids: CASSSTRPPGELFF. The DNA for the CDR3 is TGTGCCAGCAGCTCCACTAGGCCTCCCGGGGAGCTGTTTTTT.

This clonotype has just a few counts. The chain links TRBV6-5 to TRBJ2-5; D remains unclear. Germline lookup yields CDR1 MNHEY and CDR2 SVGAGI. V was clipped by 5 bases and J by 3 bases, with 7 bases between them. The CDR3 is 12 amino acids. The chain's CDR3 is CASSRSKETQYF. DNA for the CDR3: TGTGCCAGCAGTCGATCTAAAGAGACCCAGTACTTC.

The chain recombines TRBV5-1 with TRBJ2-7; D is perhaps TRBD1 (6 bases). Per the germline V gene, CDR1 is SGHRS and CDR2 is YFSETQ. This CDR3 spans 13 amino acids. The V gene lost 2 bases and the J gene lost 5 bases, with 11 bases spanning the gap. The CDR3 region has the DNA TGCGCCAGCAGCTTACTACAGGGTGACGAGCAGTACTTC. It yields the protein CASSLLQGDEQYF.

J is TRBJ2-7 and V is TRBV14, with a weak D call TRBD1 (6 bases). The V end was cut by 4 bases, the J end by 3 bases, with 10 bases between. The CDR3 extends over 13 amino acids. Germline loops: CDR1 SGHDN, CDR2 FVKESK. CDR3 bases: TGTGCCAGCAGCCCATGGGACAACTACGAGCAGTACTTC. It yields the protein CASSPWDNYEQYF.

The V and J genes are TRBV5-1 and TRBJ1-1; D is undetermined. The CDR3 length is 15 residues. V was cut by 0 bases and J by 4 bases, with 13 bases left in between. Germline V gives CDR1 SGHRS, CDR2 YFSETQ. The CDR3 region is CASSLGISTGTEAFF. The CDR3 DNA sequence: TGCGCCAGCAGCTTGGGAATTTCGACGGGCACTGAAGCTTTCTTT. Filled out from reference TRBV5-1 and TRBJ1-1, the complete variable domain reads KAGVTQTPRYLIKTRGQQVTLSCSPISGHRSVSWYQQTPGQGLQFLFEYFSETQRNKGNFPGRFSGRQFSNSRSEMNVSTLELGDSALYLCASSLGISTGTEAFFGQGTRLTVV.